This TCR beta chain appears in the sequencing data of a study of breast tumors, draining lymph nodes, adjacent tissues. TCRdb re-derived calls from the multiplex PCR reads in MiXCR, one entry per CDR3 protein. This sample has about 46,000 distinct CDR3 sequences, with more than 20% found just once. Findings and limits, study-wide: Compared with lymph nodes, tumors were less diverse; compared with nontumor tissue, more. Findings are consistent with lymph node origin and intratumoral expansion of most tumor T cells. The lymph node origin of tumor T cells was framed as consistent with a hypothesis, not demonstrated. Tumor and nontumor repertoires were significantly more similar in luminal-like than in basal-like breast cancer.

Comments on this clonotype: Its matching antigen is unknown.

Sequenced: breast tumor tissue. This receptor was obtained from a female donor with breast cancer. Some clones in this sample may be carry-over from other donors' samples.

The CDR3 DNA reads as TGTGCCAGCAGCCAAGTAGCGGGAGTAGGTAATGAGCAGTTCTTC. Protein sequence: CASSQVAGVGNEQFF. The rearrangement joins TRBV3-1 to TRBJ2-1; TRBD2 agrees at 9 bases. The ends lost 1 base at V and 7 bases at J; junction bases unmatched: 5. The CDR3 is made up of 15 amino acids. The V gene's germline CDR1 is LGHDT and CDR2 YNNKEL (reference sequence).